These 14 T cell receptor beta chains originate from one sample sequenced in a study of human T cells and chemical hapten exposure. This sample's time point: pre-sensitization, week 0. The treatment was: therapeutic diphenylcyclopropenone sensitization with weekly scalp DPC. TCRdb passed the RACE reads through MiXCR, listing each CDR3 protein once. This sample has some 74,000 distinct CDR3 sequences; around 15% occur once, and the top ten carry approximately 4.6%. This material consisted of whole blood, taken in connection with sensitization to the hapten diphenylcyclopropenone (DPC). The receptors stem from a woman aged 45-65 years with alopecia areata. Some clones in this sample may be carry-over from other donors' samples.

This clonotype was detected many times. The chain couples TRBV3-1 to TRBJ2-1, with 13 nucleotides matching TRBD2. The V gene end was trimmed by 1 base and the J gene end by 6 bases; junction bases not matched to a gene: 0. This CDR3 comprises 15 residues. The germline V gene encodes CDR1 LGHDT and CDR2 YNNKEL (reference sequence). CDR3 DNA sequence: TGTGCCAGCAGCCAAGGACTAGCGGGAGGCAATGAGCAGTTCTTC. It specifies CASSQGLAGGNEQFF.

The table lists this clonotype with a few counts. The chain is built from TRBV11-2 and TRBJ2-1, with D perhaps assigned TRBD1 or TRBD2 (7 bases each). CDR3 length equals 16 residues. The germline CDR1 and CDR2 sequences are SGHAT and FQNNGV. With 5 bases removed from V and 6 bases from J, the gap between germline ends came to 20 bases. The CDR3 region has the DNA TGTGCCAGCAGCCAAGGGGGCGGGAGCGGGCGCAATGAGCAGTTCTTC. It is translated as CASSQGGGSGRNEQFF.

This clonotype has a count of ten or more. The rearrangement joins TRBV5-4 to TRBJ2-2, with D possibly TRBD2 on 5 matching bases. Germline CDR1 is SGHNT and CDR2 is YYREEE (reference sequence). CDR3 size: 14 residues. The V end was cut by 0 bases, the J end by 5 bases, with 8 bases between. CDR3 region: CASSLDPGTGELFF. CDR3 nucleotide sequence: TGTGCCAGCAGCTTGGATCCGGGGACCGGGGAGCTGTTTTTT.

This clonotype was observed a few times. The chain recombines TRBV7-8 with TRBJ2-1; 8 nucleotides align to TRBD1. CDR1 and CDR2 (germline): SGHVS, FQNEAQ. J lost 5 bases, V lost 4 bases, and 7 bases had no gene match. This CDR3 region has 15 residues. CDR3 nucleotides: TGTGCCAGCAGCTCCGCAGGGGGCCGGGACAATGAGCAGTTCTTC. Its protein product is CASSSAGGRDNEQFF.

The V and J genes are TRBV4-2 and TRBJ1-1; D possibly corresponds to TRBD1 (5 bases). V lost 3 bases to trimming and J lost 5 bases, with 13 bases between them. The CDR3 totals 14 residues. Per the germline V gene, CDR1 is LGHNA and CDR2 is YNFKEQ. The CDR3 coding sequence is TGTGCCAGCAGCCATAACCAGGGAGGGACTGAAGCTTTCTTT. This gives the protein CASSHNQGGTEAFF.

V gene TRBV29-1 combines with J gene TRBJ1-1; D gene unclear. The CDR3 runs 14 residues. Trimming took off 4 bases at V and 0 bases at J, with 12 bases between the two ends. Germline V gives CDR1 SQVTM, CDR2 ANQGSEA. The CDR3 is CSVGGPALNTEAFF. CDR3 bases: TGCAGCGTTGGGGGTCCGGCCTTGAACACTGAAGCTTTCTTT.

This clonotype was counted between two and nine times. The chain joins TRBV29-1 to TRBJ1-5; the D is unclear. This CDR3 region has 9 residues. CDR1 and CDR2 (germline): SQVTM, ANQGSEA. The CDR3 loop is CTCNQPQHF. CDR3 nucleotide sequence: TGCACCTGTAATCAGCCCCAGCATTTT.

This clonotype has just a few counts. The chain joins TRBV11-2 to TRBJ2-1; TRBD1 matches at 9 bases. Germline V CDR1 and CDR2: SGHAT, FQNNGV. The CDR3 totals 16 residues. J gave up 4 bases and V 3 bases, and 7 bases lay outside the gene matches. The DNA for the CDR3 is TGTGCCAGCAGCTTTATATTGGGGACAGGGTACAATGAGCAGTTCTTC. Protein sequence: CASSFILGTGYNEQFF.

This chain joins TRBV19 and TRBJ2-3, with D hard to call. The CDR3 consists of 17 residues. The V gene's germline CDR1 is LNHDA and CDR2 SQIVND (reference sequence). V gave up 2 bases and J gave up 6 bases, with 21 bases separating them. CDR3 bases: TGTGCCAGTAGTATAAAGAAGATAGCTGGATATCTGGATACGCAGTATTTT. Its protein is CASSIKKIAGYLDTQYF.

The chain links TRBV28 to TRBJ2-1, with TRBD2 identical over 8 bases. CDR3 size: 16 residues. J gave up 6 bases and V 5 bases, and 12 bases lay outside the gene matches. The germline gives CDR1 MDHEN, CDR2 SYDVKM. The CDR3: CASSPFSGKTGNEQFF. The CDR3 DNA is TGTGCCAGCAGTCCATTTAGCGGGAAAACCGGCAATGAGCAGTTCTTC. The whole variable domain, remainder taken from reference TRBV28 and TRBJ2-1, is DVKVTQSSRYLVKRTGEKVFLECVQDMDHENMFWYRQDPGLGLRLIYFSYDVKMKEKGDIPEGYSVSREKKERFSLILESASTNQTSMYLCASSPFSGKTGNEQFFGPGTRLTVL.

The chain combines TRBV7-2 with TRBJ1-1; perhaps TRBD1 as D (5 bases). This CDR3 spans 13 amino acids. V was clipped by 6 bases and J by 5 bases, with 13 bases between them. CDR1 and CDR2 (germline): SGHTA, FQGNSA. Here the CDR3 reads CASRWGRGTEAFF. CDR3 in DNA: TGTGCCAGCAGATGGGGGAGAGGGACTGAAGCTTTCTTT.

The chain employs TRBV5-6 and TRBJ1-2, with 12 bases identical to TRBD1. The V gene's germline CDR1 is SGHDT and CDR2 YYEEEE. This CDR3 is built from 14 residues. Germline trimming cut 4 bases from V and 7 bases from J; bases unmatched to any gene: 5. The CDR3, as DNA: TGTGCCAGCAGCATGAGGGACAGGGGGCCTGGCTACACCTTC. This codes for CASSMRDRGPGYTF.

This clonotype was recorded at least ten times. The CDR3: CASRHRFANTGELFF. The CDR3 bases are TGTGCCAGCAGACACAGGTTCGCGAACACCGGGGAGCTGTTTTTT. This chain uses TRBV28 with TRBJ2-2, with D possibly matching TRBD1 (5 bases). CDR1 and CDR2 (germline): MDHEN, SYDVKM. V shed 6 bases and J shed 0 bases, with 11 bases lying between them. The CDR3 loop spans 15 amino acids.

The rearrangement joins TRBV10-1 to TRBJ2-3, with 9 bases matching TRBD1. The V and J ends lost 0 bases and 4 bases, in that order; junction bases with no gene match: 5. The CDR3 contains 16 residues. CDR1 WNHNN and CDR2 SYGVQD come from the germline V gene (reference sequence). In DNA form, the CDR3 reads TGCGCCAGCAGTGAGTCAGGGACAGGGAGGGCAGATACGCAGTATTTT. Translated, it gives CASSESGTGRADTQYF.